This TCR beta chain is from a study of T cells in Graves' hyperthyroidism and ophthalmopathy. RNA transcripts were the template for amplifying TCR beta CDR3 regions. HTBI primers were used for first-round RT-PCR of the TCR CDR3. TCRdb re-derived calls from the multiplex PCR reads in MiXCR, one entry per CDR3 protein. The sample carries 150,000 to 200,000 distinct CDR3 sequences, about 18% recorded once. This clonotype was recorded at least ten times. Specimen: blood. The sequence derives from a woman in her forties or fifties with Graves' hyperthyroidism.

CDR3 residues: CASSYEWDRGGGYTF. DNA for the CDR3: TGTGCCAGCAGTTACGAATGGGACAGGGGGGGCGGCTACACCTTC. V is TRBV6-6 and J is TRBJ1-2, with 11 bases fitting TRBD1. The CDR3 length is 15 residues. Germline CDR1 reads MNHNY; CDR2 reads SVGAGI (reference sequence). With V trimmed by 2 bases and J by 8 bases, 7 bases remained unmatched.